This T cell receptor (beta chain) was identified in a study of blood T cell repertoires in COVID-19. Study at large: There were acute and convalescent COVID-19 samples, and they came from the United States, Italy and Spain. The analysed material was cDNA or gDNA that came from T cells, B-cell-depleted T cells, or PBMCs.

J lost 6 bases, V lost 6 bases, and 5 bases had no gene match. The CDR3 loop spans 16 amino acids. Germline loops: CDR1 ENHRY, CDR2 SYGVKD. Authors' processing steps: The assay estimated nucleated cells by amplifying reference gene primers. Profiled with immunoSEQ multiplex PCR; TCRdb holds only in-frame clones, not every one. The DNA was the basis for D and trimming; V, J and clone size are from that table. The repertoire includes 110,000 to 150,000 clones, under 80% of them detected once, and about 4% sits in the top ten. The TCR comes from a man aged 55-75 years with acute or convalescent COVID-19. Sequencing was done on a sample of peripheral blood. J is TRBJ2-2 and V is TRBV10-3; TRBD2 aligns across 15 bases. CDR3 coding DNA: TGTGCCATCAGCGCCGGACTAGCGGGAGGGGCCGGGGAGCTGTTTTTT. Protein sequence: CAISAGLAGGAGELFF.